These 20 T cell receptor beta chains originate from one sample sequenced in a study of shared clonotypes between healthy human individuals. Sequencing was performed with immunoSEQ multiplex PCR; in TCRdb, only in-frame clones are kept and a portion is missing. The sample carries some 2.3 million clones, more than 85% recorded once. The sequenced sample was naive CD4+ T cells from PBMCs. Described subset: CD45RA+ positively selected. The receptors here all came from a young man in good health. Some clones in this sample may be carry-over from other donors' samples.

This clone was picked up a small number of times. Other nucleotide sequences in the sample specify the same CDR3. The V and J genes are TRBV5-1 and TRBJ2-3; D ambiguous. The CDR3 covers 11 residues. V gave up 4 bases and J gave up 2 bases, with 2 bases separating them. In germline, CDR1 is SGHRS, CDR2 YFSETQ. This CDR3 is CASSLTDTQYF. The DNA of the CDR3 is TGCGCCAGCAGCCTCACAGATACGCAGTATTTT.

The chain combines TRBV5-1 with TRBJ1-1; TRBD1 matches 8 bases. The CDR3 is made up of 13 amino acids. In germline, CDR1 is SGHRS, CDR2 YFSETQ. V lost 3 bases and J lost 5; bases outside the gene matches: 3. The CDR3 protein is CASSWDRRTEAFF. DNA for the CDR3: TGCGCCAGCAGCTGGGACAGGCGGACTGAAGCTTTCTTT.

This rearrangement joins TRBV18 to TRBJ1-1; D may be TRBD1 (6 bases). Trimming left V 1 base short and J 4 bases short, with 16 bases between. The CDR3 spans 16 residues. Per the germline V gene, CDR1 is KGHSH and CDR2 is LQKENI. Here the CDR3 reads CASSPRVGGGGTEAFF. The CDR3 DNA reads TGTGCCAGCTCACCACGGGTTGGGGGCGGTGGCACTGAAGCTTTCTTT. Variable domain in full (rest from reference TRBV18 and TRBJ1-1): NAGVMQNPRHLVRRRGQEARLRCSPMKGHSHVYWYRQLPEEGLKFMVYLQKENIIDESGMPKERFSAEFPKEGPSILRIQQVVRGDSAAYFCASSPRVGGGGTEAFFGQGTRLTVV.

V is TRBV7-9 and J is TRBJ1-1; D may be TRBD1 (5 bases). Trimming pared 5 bases from V and 4 bases from J, leaving 20 bases between. This CDR3 comprises 16 residues. Germline V gene data show CDR1 as SEHNR and CDR2 as FQNEAQ (reference sequence). The CDR3 is CASSPSWGGVGTEAFF. As DNA, the CDR3 is TGTGCCAGCAGCCCCTCGTGGGGAGGGGTAGGCACTGAAGCTTTCTTT.

The V and J genes are TRBV7-9 and TRBJ2-2, with a weak D call TRBD2 (7 bases). This CDR3 spans 16 amino acids. Germline CDR1 reads SEHNR; CDR2 reads FQNEAQ (reference sequence). Trimming cost V 5 bases and J 6 bases, with 19 bases left between them. This chain's CDR3 is CASSRGRGHQAGELFF. CDR3 bases: TGTGCCAGCAGCCGAGGGCGGGGGCATCAGGCCGGGGAGCTGTTTTTT.

V and J are TRBV28 and TRBJ1-2; D unresolved. There are 13 residues in the CDR3. In germline, CDR1 is MDHEN, CDR2 SYDVKM. Trimming cost V 6 bases and J 0 bases, with 8 bases left between them. CDR3 DNA sequence: TGTGCCAGCAGAGACGGTGCTAACTATGGCTACACCTTC. As protein: CASRDGANYGYTF.

V gene TRBV30 combines with J gene TRBJ2-2; TRBD2 matches 8 bases. This CDR3 has 14 amino acids. V lost 0 bases, J lost 6 bases, and 3 bases stayed unmatched. The germline V gene encodes CDR1 GTSNPN and CDR2 SVGIG (reference sequence). The CDR3 nucleotides are TGTGCCTGGAGTGTAGGCGGGAGGCCCGGGGAGCTGTTTTTT. This sequence encodes CAWSVGGRPGELFF.

Details on this clone: The sample contains more than one DNA sequence encoding this CDR3. The V and J genes are TRBV29-1 and TRBJ2-3; TRBD1 matches at 9 bases. The V segment lost 6 bases and the J segment 4 bases; nucleotides outside the gene matches: 2. The CDR3 length is 12 residues. Germline CDR1 reads SQVTM; CDR2 reads ANQGSEA. For the CDR3, the DNA is TGCAGCGTACGGACAGGGGCAGATACGCAGTATTTT. It encodes CSVRTGADTQYF.

This clone was counted once. The chain links TRBV19 to TRBJ2-7, with D unresolved. The CDR3 contains 15 residues. CDR1 and CDR2 (germline): LNHDA, SQIVND (reference sequence). V gave up 2 bases and J gave up 3 bases, with 14 bases separating them. CDR3 sequence reads: CASSISPSGYYEQYF. Written as DNA, the CDR3 is TGTGCCAGTAGTATAAGCCCGAGTGGGTACTACGAGCAGTACTTC.

This clone was seen once. This rearrangement joins TRBV5-1 to TRBJ2-1, with 9 bases fitting TRBD2. The CDR3 consists of 16 residues. The V and J ends lost 5 bases and 2 bases, in that order; junction bases with no gene match: 8. CDR1 and CDR2 from the germline V gene are SGHRS and YFSETQ. The chain's CDR3 is CASRHVAGVAYNEQFF. For the CDR3, the DNA is TGCGCCAGCAGACACGTAGCGGGAGTAGCCTACAATGAGCAGTTCTTC. The full variable domain, its missing parts supplied by reference TRBV5-1 and TRBJ2-1, is KAGVTQTPRYLIKTRGQQVTLSCSPISGHRSVSWYQQTPGQGLQFLFEYFSETQRNKGNFPGRFSGRQFSNSRSEMNVSTLELGDSALYLCASRHVAGVAYNEQFFGPGTRLTVL.

The V call is TRBV5-1, the J call TRBJ2-1; 14 bases align to TRBD2. This CDR3 has 16 amino acids. The V gene end was trimmed by 4 bases and the J gene end by 9 bases; junction bases not matched to a gene: 9. The germline gives CDR1 SGHRS, CDR2 YFSETQ. CDR3 DNA: TGCGCCAGCAGCCTTCTGACTAGCGGGAGGGCCGGTGAGCAGTTCTTC. Amino acid sequence: CASSLLTSGRAGEQFF.

Worth noting for this clone: Other DNA sequences in the sample encode the same CDR3. The rearrangement uses TRBV7-3 and TRBJ2-3, with 9 bases fitting TRBD2. CDR1 and CDR2 (germline): SGHTA, FQGTGA. V shed 5 bases and J 1 base; nucleotides not matched to a gene: 1. The CDR3 covers 14 residues. The CDR3 DNA is TGTGCCAGCAGCCGACTAGCGGGCACAGATACGCAGTATTTT. Translated, it gives CASSRLAGTDTQYF.

V and J are TRBV6-1 and TRBJ2-3, with D unclear. The V end was cut by 4 bases, the J end by 5 bases, with 10 bases between. In germline, CDR1 is MNHNS, CDR2 SASEGT. The CDR3 totals 13 residues. The CDR3 protein is CASSGHGGDTQYF. DNA of the CDR3: TGTGCCAGCAGTGGACACGGCGGAGATACGCAGTATTTT.

Notes on this clone: This same CDR3 is encoded by further DNA sequences in the sample. The chain combines TRBV7-3 with TRBJ2-1; TRBD1 might be the D (6 bases). The CDR3 covers 14 residues. V dropped 4 bases and J dropped 2 bases, with 9 bases sitting between them. The germline gives CDR1 SGHTA, CDR2 FQGTGA. CDR3 nucleotide sequence: TGTGCCAGCAGCTCAACAGGGACCTACAATGAGCAGTTCTTC. Translated: CASSSTGTYNEQFF.

This clone appeared once. The chain has TRBV5-1 and TRBJ2-5; TRBD2 aligns across 7 bases. The length of the CDR3 is 13 residues. The germline gives CDR1 SGHRS, CDR2 YFSETQ. V shed 2 bases, J shed 5 bases, and the junction held 3 bases outside the gene matches. DNA for the CDR3: TGCGCCAGCAGCTTACACGGGAGGGAGACCCAGTACTTC. Protein sequence: CASSLHGRETQYF.

Details on this clone: Other DNA sequences in the sample encode the same CDR3. The chain couples TRBV5-1 to TRBJ2-6; D is unclear. The CDR3 loop spans 15 amino acids. Germline V CDR1 and CDR2: SGHRS, YFSETQ. The germline V and J ends were trimmed by 0 bases and 1 base, with 5 bases remaining between them. This CDR3 reads CASSLAGSGANVLTF. In DNA, the CDR3 is TGCGCCAGCAGCTTGGCCGGGTCTGGGGCCAACGTCCTGACTTTC.

The chain couples TRBV2 to TRBJ2-3; TRBD1 matches at 9 bases. This CDR3 is built from 14 residues. Germline lookup yields CDR1 SNHLY and CDR2 FYNNEI. V lost 6 bases to trimming and J lost 5 bases; unmatched junction nucleotides: 6. This CDR3 reads CASRRQGGEDTQYF. The CDR3 DNA reads TGTGCCAGCAGGCGACAGGGGGGGGAAGATACGCAGTATTTT.

To note about this clone: Other DNA variants within this sample encode the same CDR3. The V and J genes are TRBV9 and TRBJ1-4; D is perhaps TRBD1 (5 bases). Germline V lookup: CDR1 SGDLS, CDR2 YYNGEE. CDR3 length: 14 amino acids. V was clipped by 3 bases and J by 4 bases, with 10 bases between them. The CDR3: CASSAGPINEKLFF. The CDR3 bases are TGTGCCAGCAGCGCGGGACCGATTAATGAAAAACTGTTTTTT.

This rearrangement joins TRBV15 to TRBJ1-5; D is uncertain. Trimming removed 8 bases at V and 0 bases at J, with 11 bases between. Germline lookup yields CDR1 LNHNV and CDR2 YYDKDF (reference sequence). The CDR3 is 14 residues long. DNA of the CDR3: TGTGCCACCGAGATGACACTTAGCAATCAGCCCCAGCATTTT. This sequence encodes CATEMTLSNQPQHF.

The chain employs TRBV4-1 and TRBJ1-5, with 8 bases fitting TRBD1. CDR1 is MGHRA and CDR2 is YSYEKL in the germline V gene. The CDR3 runs to 15 residues. Unmatched junction bases numbered 12, after V lost 3 bases and J lost 11 bases. CDR3 bases: TGCGCCAGCAGCCACGGACAGGGAGGATTGGTAGCCCAGCATTTT. Translated, it gives CASSHGQGGLVAQHF.